The clone carrying this T cell receptor beta chain came up once. A read error is likely, as this CDR3 ends without the conserved phenylalanine or tryptophan. MiXCR was run by TCRdb on the 5' RACE reads, yielding one entry per CDR3 protein. The sample includes over 55,000 distinct CDR3 sequences, around 28% of them seen just once. Germline CDR1 and CDR2: MGHDK and SYGVNS. The CDR3 has 15 amino acids. Trimming stripped 2 bases from V and 1 base from J, with 11 bases between. J is TRBJ1-1 and V is TRBV25-1; D unresolved. The sequenced sample was tumor-infiltrating memory CD4+ T cells sorted from the breast tumor. Subset meaning: memory CD4+ T cells, CD4+CD45RO+CD25-. The TCR originated in a female donor with breast cancer. The CDR3, as DNA: TGTGCCAGCAGTGAACCAGAGCGGGGGAACACTGAAGCTTTCCTT. Encoded protein: CASSEPERGNTEAFL.